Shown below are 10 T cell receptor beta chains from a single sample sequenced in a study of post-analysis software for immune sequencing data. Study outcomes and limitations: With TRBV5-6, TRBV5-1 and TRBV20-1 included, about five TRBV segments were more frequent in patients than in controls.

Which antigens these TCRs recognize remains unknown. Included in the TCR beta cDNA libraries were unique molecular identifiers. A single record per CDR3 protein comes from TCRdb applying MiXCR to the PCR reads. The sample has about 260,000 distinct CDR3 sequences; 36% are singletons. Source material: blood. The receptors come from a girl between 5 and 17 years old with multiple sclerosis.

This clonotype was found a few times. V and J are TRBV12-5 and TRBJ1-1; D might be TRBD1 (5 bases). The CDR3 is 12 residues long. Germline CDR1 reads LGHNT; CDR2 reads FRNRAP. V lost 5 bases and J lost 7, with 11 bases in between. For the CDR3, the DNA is TGTGCTAGTGGTCTTGGGACCTTTGAAGCTTTCTTT. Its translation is CASGLGTFEAFF.

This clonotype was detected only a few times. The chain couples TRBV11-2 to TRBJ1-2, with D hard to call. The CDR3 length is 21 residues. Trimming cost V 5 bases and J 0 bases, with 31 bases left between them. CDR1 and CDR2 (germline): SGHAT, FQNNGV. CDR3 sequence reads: CASSGPRQEESRPRPNYGYTF. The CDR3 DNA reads TGTGCCAGCAGCGGCCCGAGGCAGGAGGAGTCTCGGCCACGCCCTAACTATGGCTACACCTTC.

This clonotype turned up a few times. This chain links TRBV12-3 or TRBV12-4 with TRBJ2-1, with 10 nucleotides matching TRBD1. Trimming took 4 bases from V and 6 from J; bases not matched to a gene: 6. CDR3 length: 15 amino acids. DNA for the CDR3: TGTGCCAGCAGTTCAGACAGGGGGCGCGGCAATGAGCAGTTCTTC. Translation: CASSSDRGRGNEQFF.

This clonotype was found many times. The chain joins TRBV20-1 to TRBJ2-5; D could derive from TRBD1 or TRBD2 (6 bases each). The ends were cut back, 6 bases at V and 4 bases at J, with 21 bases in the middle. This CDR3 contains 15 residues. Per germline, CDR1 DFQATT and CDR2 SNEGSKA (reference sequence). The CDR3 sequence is CSAAGTGAEGETQYF. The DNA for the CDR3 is TGCAGTGCCGCGGGGACGGGGGCAGAAGGAGAGACCCAGTACTTC.

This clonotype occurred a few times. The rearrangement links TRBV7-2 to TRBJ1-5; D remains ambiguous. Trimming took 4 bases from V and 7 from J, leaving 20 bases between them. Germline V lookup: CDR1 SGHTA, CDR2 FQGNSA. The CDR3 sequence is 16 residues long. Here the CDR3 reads CASSSGGGPGSQPQHF. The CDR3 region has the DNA TGTGCCAGCAGCTCCGGCGGAGGACCGGGGTCCCAGCCCCAGCATTTT.

CDR3 nucleotides: TGCGCCAGCAGCTTGATTAGCGAGACAGATACGCAGTATTTT. Protein sequence: CASSLISETDTQYF. The genes are TRBV5-1 and TRBJ2-3, with D perhaps TRBD2 (5 bases). V was pared by 1 base and J by 3 bases, with 9 bases between. The V gene's germline CDR1 is SGHRS and CDR2 YFSETQ. This CDR3 has 14 residues.

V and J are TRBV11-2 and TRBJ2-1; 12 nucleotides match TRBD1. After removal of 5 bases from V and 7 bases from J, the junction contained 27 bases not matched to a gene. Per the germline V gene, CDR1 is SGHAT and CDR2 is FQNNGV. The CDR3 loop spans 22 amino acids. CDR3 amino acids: CASSRMAWTTRDRGRSSNEQFF. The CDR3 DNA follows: TGTGCCAGCAGCCGCATGGCCTGGACAACCCGGGACAGGGGGCGTTCGAGTAATGAGCAGTTCTTC.

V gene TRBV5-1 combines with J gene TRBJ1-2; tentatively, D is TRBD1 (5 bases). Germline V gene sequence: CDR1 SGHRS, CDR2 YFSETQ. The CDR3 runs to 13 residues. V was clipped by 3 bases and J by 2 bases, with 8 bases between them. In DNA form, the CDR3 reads TGCGCCAGCAGCTCGACAGTAAACTATGGCTACACCTTC. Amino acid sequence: CASSSTVNYGYTF.

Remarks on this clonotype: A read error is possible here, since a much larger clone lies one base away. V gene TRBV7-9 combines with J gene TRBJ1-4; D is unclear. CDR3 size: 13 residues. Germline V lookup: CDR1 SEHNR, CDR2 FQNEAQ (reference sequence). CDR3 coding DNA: TGTACCAGCAGCCCCCCCGTCGAGGAAAAACTGTTTTTT. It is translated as CTSSPPVEEKLFF. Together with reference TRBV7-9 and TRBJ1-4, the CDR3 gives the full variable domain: DTGVSQNPRHKITKRGQNVTFRCDPISEHNRLYWYRQTLGQGPEFLTYFQNEAQLEKSRLLSDRFSAERPKGSFSTLEIQRTEQGDSAMYLCTSSPPVEEKLFFGSGTQLSVL.

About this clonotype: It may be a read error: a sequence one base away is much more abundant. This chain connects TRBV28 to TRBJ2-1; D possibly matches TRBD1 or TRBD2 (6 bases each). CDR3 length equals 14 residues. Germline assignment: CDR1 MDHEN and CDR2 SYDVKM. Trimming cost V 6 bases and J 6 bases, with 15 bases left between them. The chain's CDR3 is CASRVEGGRNEQFF. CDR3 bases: TGTGCCAGCAGAGTAGAGGGGGGCCGCAATGAGCAGTTCTTC.